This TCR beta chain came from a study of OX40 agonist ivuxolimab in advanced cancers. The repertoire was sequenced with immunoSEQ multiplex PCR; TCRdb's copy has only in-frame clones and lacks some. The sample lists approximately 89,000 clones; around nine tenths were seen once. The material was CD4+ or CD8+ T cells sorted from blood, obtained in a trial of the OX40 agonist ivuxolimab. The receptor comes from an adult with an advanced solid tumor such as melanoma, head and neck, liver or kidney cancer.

The CDR3 loop is CASSPRGGSEAKNIQYF. The CDR3 DNA is TGCGCCAGCAGCCCTCGAGGGGGGAGTGAGGCCAAAAACATTCAGTACTTC. The chain combines TRBV5-1 with TRBJ2-4; D is tentatively TRBD1 or TRBD2 (6 bases each). The CDR3 consists of 17 residues. Germline CDR1 reads SGHRS; CDR2 reads YFSETQ. Trimming took off 4 bases at V and 1 base at J, with 18 bases between the two ends.